Listed below are T cell receptor beta chains from one sample, sequenced in a study of shared clonotypes between healthy human individuals. Method: immunoSEQ multiplex PCR; TCRdb's copy keeps in-frame clones and lacks some. This table has roughly 810,000 clones, around 96% appearing once. Input material: naive CD8+ T cells sorted from blood. The receptors stem from a young man in good health. CDR3s include the opening cysteine and the closing phenylalanine or tryptophan. Fields, in order: clone size, V gene, J gene, D gene, CDR3 DNA, CDR3 protein. D genes are given only for firm matches. Expanded clones get a size class; other rows say once, few or many, or leave the size out.

clone_size: once
v_call: TRBV9
j_call: TRBJ2-1
d_call: TRBD2
cdr3_nt: TGTGCCAGCAGCGTAGTTTCTAGCGGGATAAGCTCCTACAATGAGCAGTTCTTC
cdr3_aa: CASSVVSSGISSYNEQFF

clone_size: .
v_call: TRBV12-5
j_call: TRBJ2-6
d_call: TRBD1
cdr3_nt: TGTGCTAGTGGTTGGGACAGGGCTATAGACTCTGGGGCCAACGTCCTGACTTTC
cdr3_aa: CASGWDRAIDSGANVLTF

clone_size: .
v_call: TRBV7-8
j_call: TRBJ1-1
d_call: TRBD1
cdr3_nt: TGTGCCACCTCTGGAGGGGGCGACGGAGCTTTCTTT
cdr3_aa: CATSGGGDGAFF

clone_size: .
v_call: TRBV9
j_call: TRBJ2-7
d_call: .
cdr3_nt: TGTGCCAGCAGCCCGAATACTGGCGAGCAGTACTTC
cdr3_aa: CASSPNTGEQYF

clone_size: once
v_call: TRBV10-3
j_call: TRBJ2-1
d_call: TRBD2
cdr3_nt: TGTGCCATCAGTGATAACGGGAGGCCATACAATGAGCAGTTCTTC
cdr3_aa: CAISDNGRPYNEQFF

clone_size: .
v_call: TRBV27
j_call: TRBJ2-3
d_call: TRBD2
cdr3_nt: TGTGCCAGCAGTCTGGCGGGAGTGGGGGATACGCAGTATTTT
cdr3_aa: CASSLAGVGDTQYF

clone_size: .
v_call: TRBV7-9
j_call: TRBJ2-2
d_call: .
cdr3_nt: TGTGCCAGCAGCCGCCAGTCGGGGTTAAACACCGGGGAGCTGTTTTTT
cdr3_aa: CASSRQSGLNTGELFF

clone_size: .
v_call: TRBV2
j_call: TRBJ2-7
d_call: TRBD1
cdr3_nt: TGTGCCAGCAGTGTTAATCTCAGGGGGTACAACGAGCAGTACTTC
cdr3_aa: CASSVNLRGYNEQYF

clone_size: once
v_call: TRBV25-1
j_call: TRBJ2-7
d_call: .
cdr3_nt: TGTGCCAGCAGTGAAGGCCCCAGCACGTACTTC
cdr3_aa: CASSEGPSTYF

clone_size: .
v_call: TRBV4-3
j_call: TRBJ1-2
d_call: TRBD1
cdr3_nt: TGCGCCAGCGCGACAGGGGCGAACCACTATGGCTACACCTTC
cdr3_aa: CASATGANHYGYTF

clone_size: .
v_call: TRBV5-6
j_call: TRBJ1-2
d_call: .
cdr3_nt: TGTGCCAGCAGCTTGGGGGGGCTTGGCGGCTACACCTTC
cdr3_aa: CASSLGGLGGYTF

clone_size: .
v_call: TRBV9
j_call: TRBJ2-3
d_call: TRBD2
cdr3_nt: TGTGCCAGCAGCGTAGTGGGACTAGCGGGAGATTTTGCAGATACGCAGTATTTT
cdr3_aa: CASSVVGLAGDFADTQYF

clone_size: .
v_call: TRBV28
j_call: TRBJ2-5
d_call: TRBD2
cdr3_nt: TGTGCCAGCAGTTTAACGCTAGCGGGAGATGAGACCCAGTACTTC
cdr3_aa: CASSLTLAGDETQYF

clone_size: .
v_call: TRBV7-6
j_call: TRBJ2-2
d_call: .
cdr3_nt: TGTGCCAGCAGCTCAGGAGCAGGGCTGTACACCGGGGAGCTGTTTTTT
cdr3_aa: CASSSGAGLYTGELFF

clone_size: .
v_call: TRBV29-1
j_call: TRBJ2-7
d_call: .
cdr3_nt: TGCAGCGTTTTATTCGCAGAGTCTCCCTACGAGCAGTACTTC
cdr3_aa: CSVLFAESPYEQYF

clone_size: .
v_call: TRBV27
j_call: TRBJ2-7
d_call: .
cdr3_nt: TGTGCCAGCAGTTTACATAAGTCCTACGAGCAGTACTTC
cdr3_aa: CASSLHKSYEQYF

clone_size: .
v_call: TRBV9
j_call: TRBJ2-1
d_call: .
cdr3_nt: TGTGCCAGCAGCCTCCTGGTCGGGAATGAGCAGTTCTTC
cdr3_aa: CASSLLVGNEQFF

clone_size: .
v_call: TRBV19
j_call: TRBJ1-4
d_call: .
cdr3_nt: TGTGCCAGTAGTATAGAAAAGAGGCGGAATGAAAAACTGTTTTTT
cdr3_aa: CASSIEKRRNEKLFF

clone_size: .
v_call: TRBV27
j_call: TRBJ2-6
d_call: TRBD1
cdr3_nt: TGTGCCAGCAGTTTTGGGGACAGCATCTCTGGGGCCAACGTCCTGACTTTC
cdr3_aa: CASSFGDSISGANVLTF

clone_size: .
v_call: TRBV9
j_call: TRBJ2-2
d_call: .
cdr3_nt: TGTGCCAGCAGGGAGAACACCGGGGAGCTGTTTTTT
cdr3_aa: CASRENTGELFF

clone_size: .
v_call: TRBV28
j_call: TRBJ2-7
d_call: TRBD1
cdr3_nt: TGTGCCATCCTTGGACAGGCCAGGGTTGGCGGGTACGAGCAGTACTTC
cdr3_aa: CAILGQARVGGYEQYF

clone_size: .
v_call: TRBV7-9
j_call: TRBJ2-3
d_call: .
cdr3_nt: TGTGCCAGCAGCTTTGGGGGCACAGATACGCAGTATTTT
cdr3_aa: CASSFGGTDTQYF

clone_size: once
v_call: TRBV28
j_call: TRBJ2-3
d_call: .
cdr3_nt: TGTGCCAGCAGTTTAACGGTCGGATCGAGCACAGATACGCAGTATTTT
cdr3_aa: CASSLTVGSSTDTQYF

clone_size: .
v_call: TRBV15
j_call: TRBJ1-1
d_call: .
cdr3_nt: TGTGCCACCAGCAGTGGAGCGGGGGTTTCGCACACTGAAGCTTTCTTT
cdr3_aa: CATSSGAGVSHTEAFF